These 11 T cell receptor beta chains were sequenced from one sample in a study of CD8 T cells in Susac syndrome. RNA amounts of about 0.5 to 1 ug underwent reverse transcription with random hexamers. TCRdb reanalysed the immunoSEQ multiplex PCR reads using MiXCR and keeps one entry per CDR3 protein. The table includes 65,000 to 80,000 distinct CDR3 sequences, around 90% detected once. Sequences were obtained from CD8+ T cells from PBMCs. These receptors were obtained from a human donor with multiple sclerosis.

In DNA, the CDR3 is TGTGCCAGCAGCTCGAAGGCTCAGGATCGGTTCTTC. The encoded protein is CASSSKAQDRFF. The V call is TRBV13, the J call TRBJ2-1, with unresolved D. The CDR3 runs to 12 residues. V lost 4 bases and J lost 15, with 16 bases in between. Germline CDR1 reads PRHDT; CDR2 reads FYEKMQ (reference sequence).

In its sample, this clonotype was seen once. The chain recombines TRBV27 with TRBJ2-7; D possibly uses TRBD1 or TRBD2 (5 bases each). CDR1 and CDR2 from the germline V gene are MNHEY and SMNVEV (reference sequence). Between the trimmed V and J ends, which lost 4 bases and 1 base, there was a span of 14 bases. The CDR3 extends over 15 amino acids. The CDR3 DNA reads TGTGCCAGCAGTTACCGGGACGGGGTTTCCTACGAGCAGTACTTC. Translation gives CASSYRDGVSYEQYF.

The chain links TRBV2 to TRBJ2-1; a possible D gene is TRBD2 (5 bases). Trimming removed 3 bases from V and 8 bases from J, with 17 bases in between. Germline V CDR1 and CDR2: SNHLY, FYNNEI. The CDR3 extends over 15 amino acids. For the CDR3, the DNA is TGTGCCAGCAGTGACTCCCTAGCAAAATCCGATGAGCAGTTCTTC. Translated: CASSDSLAKSDEQFF.

This sequence joins TRBV6-5 and TRBJ2-5; TRBD2 aligns across 7 bases. The J segment lost 1 base and the V segment lost 7 bases, leaving 9 bases of the junction unmatched. Per the germline V gene, CDR1 is MNHEY and CDR2 is SVGAGI. CDR3 length equals 15 residues. The CDR3 reads CASTPGGGRQETQYF. In DNA, the CDR3 is TGTGCCAGCACCCCGGGAGGCGGGCGCCAAGAGACCCAGTACTTC.

CDR3 sequence reads: CASLNQGAGELFF. The CDR3 DNA reads TGTGCCAGCCTAAACCAGGGAGCCGGGGAGCTGTTTTTT. This sequence joins TRBV6-6 and TRBJ2-2, with D perhaps TRBD1 or TRBD2 (5 bases each). Germline assignment: CDR1 MNHNY and CDR2 SVGAGI (reference sequence). There are 13 residues in the CDR3. V was shortened by 8 bases and J by 6 bases, with 13 bases between the two germline ends.

The rearrangement joins TRBV7-9 to TRBJ2-3, with D unresolved. CDR1 and CDR2 from the germline V gene are SEHNR and FQNEAQ (reference sequence). This CDR3 contains 18 residues. Trimming removed 2 bases at V and 3 bases at J, with 21 bases between. CDR3 nucleotides: TGTGCCAGCAGCTTACCGGACCTCGTTGGCCTGGGGACAGATACGCAGTATTTT. The encoded protein is CASSLPDLVGLGTDTQYF.

V gene TRBV10-3 combines with J gene TRBJ2-7; D gene uncertain. This CDR3 is built from 14 residues. The V and J ends lost 3 bases and 3 bases respectively, with 12 bases between them. Per the germline V gene, CDR1 is ENHRY and CDR2 is SYGVKD. The CDR3 bases are TGTGCCATCAGTGATCTACAAGCAAGCTACGAGCAGTACTTC. Its protein product is CAISDLQASYEQYF.

J is TRBJ2-1 and V is TRBV2, with 7 bases aligning to TRBD2. The V gene end was trimmed by 9 bases and the J gene end by 6 bases; junction bases not matched to a gene: 5. The length of the CDR3 is 12 residues. Germline V gene lookup returns CDR1 SNHLY and CDR2 FYNNEI. CDR3: CASGTNPNEQFF. In DNA form, the CDR3 reads TGTGCCAGTGGGACTAACCCCAATGAGCAGTTCTTC.

The chain links TRBV5-6 to TRBJ1-2; 7 bases fit TRBD1. In germline, CDR1 is SGHDT, CDR2 YYEEEE. The CDR3 runs to 17 residues. The V gene end was trimmed by 0 bases and the J gene end by 3 bases; junction bases not matched to a gene: 11. The CDR3 reads CASSLEGPRQGDYGYTF. CDR3 in DNA: TGTGCCAGCAGCTTGGAGGGCCCGAGACAGGGTGACTATGGCTACACCTTC.

The chain is built from TRBV28 and TRBJ1-5, with 8 bases aligning to TRBD1. The CDR3 loop spans 15 amino acids. Per the germline V gene, CDR1 is MDHEN and CDR2 is SYDVKM. J gave up 2 bases and V 5 bases, and 5 bases lay outside the gene matches. The CDR3 protein is CASSPRGQGNQPQHF. CDR3 DNA sequence: TGTGCCAGCAGTCCTAGGGGACAGGGCAATCAGCCCCAGCATTTT.

V and J are TRBV2 and TRBJ2-7, with TRBD2 identical over 9 bases. Germline V gives CDR1 SNHLY, CDR2 FYNNEI. The CDR3 has 13 amino acids. V gave up 7 bases and J gave up 6 bases; unmatched junction bases: 7. The DNA of the CDR3 is TGTGCCAGCAAGGGACTAGCCACCGGCGAGCAGTACTTC. Amino acid sequence: CASKGLATGEQYF.